This TCR beta chain was captured by sequencing in a study of Ad26.COV2.S vaccination and SARS-CoV-2 variants. Study background: The donor participated in the COV1001 trial, in its Ad26.COV2.S arm.

Sequencing used immunoSEQ multiplex PCR; TCRdb keeps in-frame clones, though not all of them. The sample contains 510,000 or so clones, roughly 85% of which appear only once. Treatment given: 15 to 20 received Ad26.COV2.S at low or high dose, single or two shots; 5 received placebo; per-sample allocation not given. Collection of samples fell on day 63 after the first vaccine or placebo injection. Within Boston, the person who donated was an adult of 18-55 years. As its vector, the vaccine had Ad26, which expressed Wuhan-strain SARS-CoV-2 spike. Study results and caveats: The study found similar non-spike TCR breadth in vaccine and placebo recipients.

About this clone itself: The antigen is not known.

The CDR3 covers 16 residues. Per the germline V gene, CDR1 is ENHRY and CDR2 is SYGVKD. J lost 7 bases, V lost 8 bases, and 15 bases had no gene match. The chain uses TRBV10-3 and TRBJ2-2; 8 positions agree with TRBD2. This specimen consisted of peripheral blood, obtained in a trial of Ad26.COV2.S vaccine versus placebo. The receptor was isolated from a person between 18 and 65 years old who received the Ad26.COV2.S COVID-19 vaccine or a placebo. The CDR3 region has the DNA TGTGCCATCGGTTCGGCTCAGCGGGAGAGGGGCGGGGAGCTGTTTTTT. It translates to CAIGSAQRERGGELFF.